This TCR beta chain derives from a study of metastatic and nonmetastatic thyroid tumors. Turning to the study itself: The comparison covered peripheral blood and tumor or nodule tissue in malignant and benign thyroid patients. Points from the study as a whole: In both blood and tumor samples, TCR beta diversity was reported significantly higher for malignant than benign nodules.

Authors' analysis steps: Differences in CDR3 between clinicopathological groups were drawn on to build a classifier intended to discriminate distant-metastatic papillary thyroid cancer patients. TCRdb called clones again from the PCR reads with MiXCR. TCRdb's processing, not the authors' own work, is the source of the V and J calls. The sample contains about 26,000 clones, more than 25% of which appear only once. This CDR3 is 18 amino acids long. CDR1 and CDR2 from the germline V gene are WNHNN and SYGVQD (reference sequence). The V and J ends lost 2 bases and 0 bases respectively, with 20 bases between them. Thyroid surgery took place with no prior treatment in any patient. This clone was counted at least ten times. Its antigen is currently unknown.

This chain connects TRBV10-1 to TRBJ2-7; D unclear. Source material: blood. This clonotype was sampled from a female donor with papillary thyroid cancer or a benign thyroid nodule (not recorded which). Some clones in this sample may be carry-over from other donors' samples. The DNA of the CDR3 is TGCGCCAGCAGTGAGCCTCCCAGCGCAGGTAGGAGCTCCTACGAGCAGTACGTC. It translates to CASSEPPSAGRSSYEQYV.